The clone carrying this T cell receptor beta chain came up a few times. Its antigen is as yet unknown. Germline values: CDR1 LGHDT, CDR2 YNNKEL (reference sequence). The CDR3 consists of 15 residues. Trimming took 0 bases from V and 3 from J, leaving 11 bases between them. This entry is derived from a study of CD8 T cells in ankylosing spondylitis. General study results and limits: There were earlier reports of some motif variants in reactive arthritis synovial fluid and blood. There was reportedly significant enrichment of clones that were disease-linked in matched ankylosing spondylitis synovial fluid. Disease-linked clones were CD8+ and relatively rare in peripheral blood.

Generation of TCR beta libraries employed quantitative 5'-RACE incorporating molecular barcodes. Using its own MiXCR run on the 5' RACE reads, TCRdb lists one record per CDR3 protein. The sample records approximately 110,000 distinct CDR3 sequences, around 24% being singletons. This rearrangement joins TRBV3-1 to TRBJ1-1, with no clear D. Sequenced sample: synovial fluid, either unsorted or a sorted T cell fraction (not recorded which). The origin of this receptor is a male donor with ankylosing spondylitis. CDR3 sequence (DNA): TGTGCCAGCAGCCAAGATCTGAACAGCTACACTGAAGCTTTCTTT. Translating gives CASSQDLNSYTEAFF. The full variable domain, with the rest looked up from reference TRBV3-1 and TRBJ1-1, is DTAVSQTPKYLVTQMGNDKSIKCEQNLGHDTMYWYKQDSKKFLKIMFSYNNKELIINETVPNRFSPKSPDKAHLNLHINSLELGDSAVYFCASSQDLNSYTEAFFGQGTRLTVV.